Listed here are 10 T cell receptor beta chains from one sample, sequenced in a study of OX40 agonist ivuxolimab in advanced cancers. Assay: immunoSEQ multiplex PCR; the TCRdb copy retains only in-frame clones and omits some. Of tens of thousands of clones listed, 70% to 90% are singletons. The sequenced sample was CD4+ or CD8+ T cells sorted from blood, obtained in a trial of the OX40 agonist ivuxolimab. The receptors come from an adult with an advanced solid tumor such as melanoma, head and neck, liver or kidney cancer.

The CDR3 spells CASSLSPNNEQFF. DNA for the CDR3: TGTGCCAGCAGCTTATCCCCGAACAATGAGCAGTTCTTC. The rearrangement links TRBV7-2 to TRBJ2-1; D is ambiguous. CDR1 SGHTA and CDR2 FQGNSA come from the germline V gene. Trimming took 2 bases from V and 5 from J, leaving 7 bases between them. The CDR3 has 13 residues.

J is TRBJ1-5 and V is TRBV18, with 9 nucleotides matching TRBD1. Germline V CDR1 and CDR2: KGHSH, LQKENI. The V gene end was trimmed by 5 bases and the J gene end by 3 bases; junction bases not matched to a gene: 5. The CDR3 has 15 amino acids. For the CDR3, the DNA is TGTGCCAGCTCATGGGGACAGGGTACCAATCAGCCCCAGCATTTT. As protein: CASSWGQGTNQPQHF.

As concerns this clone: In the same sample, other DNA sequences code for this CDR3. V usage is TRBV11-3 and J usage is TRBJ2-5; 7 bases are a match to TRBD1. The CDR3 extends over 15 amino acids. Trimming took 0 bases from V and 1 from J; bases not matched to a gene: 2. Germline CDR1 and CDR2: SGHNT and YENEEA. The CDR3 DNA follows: TGTGCCAGCAGCTTAGATGGGACAGCCCAAGAGACCCAGTACTTC. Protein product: CASSLDGTAQETQYF.

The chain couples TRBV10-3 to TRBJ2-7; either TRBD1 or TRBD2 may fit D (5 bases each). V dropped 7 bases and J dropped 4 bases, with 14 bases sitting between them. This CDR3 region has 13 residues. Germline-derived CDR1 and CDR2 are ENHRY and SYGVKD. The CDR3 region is CAITGTDPYEQYF. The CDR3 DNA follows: TGTGCCATCACCGGGACGGATCCATACGAGCAGTACTTC.

In DNA, the CDR3 is TGTGCCAGCAGCTCCGGACAGGGCTTCTGGTACGAGCAGTACTTC. Residues: CASSSGQGFWYEQYF. The V and J genes are TRBV11-2 and TRBJ2-7, with TRBD1 matching over 8 bases. The trim removed 4 bases at V and 4 bases at J, leaving 9 bases unmatched. The CDR3 length is 15 residues. CDR1 and CDR2 (germline): SGHAT, FQNNGV. The whole variable domain, remainder taken from reference TRBV11-2 and TRBJ2-7, is EAGVAQSPRYKIIEKRQSVAFWCNPISGHATLYWYQQILGQGPKLLIQFQNNGVVDDSQLPKDRFSAERLKGVDSTLKIQPAKLEDSAVYLCASSSGQGFWYEQYFGPGTRLTVT.

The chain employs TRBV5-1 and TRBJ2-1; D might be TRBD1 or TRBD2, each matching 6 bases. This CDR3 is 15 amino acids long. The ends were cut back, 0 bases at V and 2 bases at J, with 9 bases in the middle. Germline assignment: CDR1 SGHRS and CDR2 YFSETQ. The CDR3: CASSLEGGTYNEQFF. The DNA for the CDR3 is TGCGCCAGCAGCTTGGAGGGGGGAACCTACAATGAGCAGTTCTTC.

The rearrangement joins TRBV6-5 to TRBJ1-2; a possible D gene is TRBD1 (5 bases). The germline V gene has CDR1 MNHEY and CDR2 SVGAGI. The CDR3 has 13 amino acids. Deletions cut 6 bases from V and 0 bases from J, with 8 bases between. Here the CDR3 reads CASRRQSNYGYTF. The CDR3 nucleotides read TGTGCCAGCAGACGACAGTCTAACTATGGCTACACCTTC.

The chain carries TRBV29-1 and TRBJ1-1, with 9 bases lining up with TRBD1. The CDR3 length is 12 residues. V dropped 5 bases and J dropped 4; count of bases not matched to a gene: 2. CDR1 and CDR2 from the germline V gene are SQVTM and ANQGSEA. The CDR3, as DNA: TGCAGCGTTAGGGACAGGGTCACTGAAGCTTTCTTT. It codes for CSVRDRVTEAFF.

The CDR3 loop reads CASSGTGTGYQETQYF. CDR3 in DNA: TGTGCCAGCAGCGGAACCGGGACAGGGTACCAAGAGACCCAGTACTTC. This chain joins TRBV5-6 and TRBJ2-5, with 9 bases matching TRBD1. CDR3 length equals 16 residues. V gave up 4 bases and J gave up 0 bases; unmatched junction bases: 7. The germline V gene has CDR1 SGHDT and CDR2 YYEEEE.

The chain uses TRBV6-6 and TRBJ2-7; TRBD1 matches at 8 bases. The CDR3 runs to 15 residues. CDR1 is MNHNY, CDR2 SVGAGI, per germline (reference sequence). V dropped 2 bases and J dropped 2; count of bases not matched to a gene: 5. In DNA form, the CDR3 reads TGTGCCAGCAGTTACACCGGGACAGGTCCCTACGAGCAGTACTTC. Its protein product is CASSYTGTGPYEQYF.